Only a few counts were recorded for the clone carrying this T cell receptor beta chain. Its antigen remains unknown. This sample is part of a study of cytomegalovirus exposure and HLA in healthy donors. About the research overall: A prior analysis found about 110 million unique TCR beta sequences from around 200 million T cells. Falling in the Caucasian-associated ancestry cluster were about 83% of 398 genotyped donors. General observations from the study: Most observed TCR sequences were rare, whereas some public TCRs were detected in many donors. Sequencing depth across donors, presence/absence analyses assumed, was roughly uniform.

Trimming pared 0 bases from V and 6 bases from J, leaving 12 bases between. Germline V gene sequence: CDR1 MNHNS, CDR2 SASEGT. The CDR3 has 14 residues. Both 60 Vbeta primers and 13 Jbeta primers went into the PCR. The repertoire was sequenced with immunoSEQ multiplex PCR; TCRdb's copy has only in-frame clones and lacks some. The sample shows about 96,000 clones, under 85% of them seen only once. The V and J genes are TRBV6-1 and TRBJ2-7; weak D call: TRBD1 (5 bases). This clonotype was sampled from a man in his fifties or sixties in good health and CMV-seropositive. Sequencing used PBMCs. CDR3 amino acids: CASSEAPGPREQYF. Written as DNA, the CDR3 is TGTGCCAGCAGTGAAGCGCCAGGGCCCCGCGAGCAGTACTTC.